A selection of T cell receptor beta chains follows, all from one sample in a study of cytomegalovirus exposure and HLA in healthy donors. Only in-frame clones appear in the TCRdb table, and some are missing; sequencing was by immunoSEQ multiplex PCR. The profile shows 79,000 or so clones, around three quarters of them singletons. The specimen was PBMCs. The receptors shown here come from a middle-aged woman in good health and CMV-seropositive. Each CDR3 is given with its conserved first and last residue. The D gene is left open where the match is weak. Clone size is stated in some rows and not others, as once, few, many or a class when expanded.

j_call	clone_size	v_call	d_call	cdr3_aa	cdr3_nt
TRBJ1-4	-	TRBV28	-	CASSLWAAGPSEKLFF	TGTGCCAGCAGTTTATGGGCGGCAGGGCCTAGTGAAAAACTGTTTTTT
TRBJ2-1	-	TRBV11-3	-	CASSPGGARSYNEQFF	TGTGCCAGCAGCCCCGGAGGGGCCCGCTCCTACAATGAGCAGTTCTTC
TRBJ2-7	-	TRBV30	TRBD1	CAWRGQLFGEQYF	TGTGCCTGGAGGGGACAGCTGTTTGGGGAGCAGTACTTC
TRBJ1-2	-	TRBV7-6	TRBD1	CASSDYRDRGNYGYTF	TGTGCCAGCAGCGACTACCGGGACAGGGGGAACTATGGCTACACCTTC
TRBJ1-5	-	TRBV5-6	TRBD1	CASSVGTGNQPQHF	TGTGCCAGCAGTGTCGGGACAGGCAATCAGCCCCAGCATTTT
TRBJ2-7	-	TRBV7-3	TRBD2	CASSLRKSGTSDRQYF	TGTGCCAGCAGCTTAAGGAAATCCGGGACTAGCGATCGGCAGTACTTC
TRBJ2-2	-	TRBV2	-	CASSEQGNTGELFF	TGTGCCAGCAGTGAACAGGGAAACACCGGGGAGCTGTTTTTT
TRBJ1-2	-	TRBV5-4	-	CASSPPGGQIGYTF	TGTGCCAGCAGCCCCCCCGGGGGGCAGATTGGCTACACCTTC
TRBJ1-2	-	TRBV30	-	CAWRSAGGVYGYTF	TGTGCCTGGAGATCAGCCGGGGGGGTCTATGGCTACACCTTC
TRBJ2-2	-	TRBV28	-	CASLAVTVTNTGELFF	TGTGCCAGTCTCGCCGTAACTGTTACGAACACCGGGGAGCTGTTTTTT
TRBJ2-7	-	TRBV11-2	TRBD1	CASSPGTGIEQYF	TGTGCCAGCAGCCCAGGGACAGGGATAGAGCAGTACTTC
TRBJ1-2	-	TRBV28	TRBD1	CASSFLGTGVYGYTF	TGTGCCAGCAGTTTTCTCGGGACAGGGGTTTATGGCTACACCTTC
TRBJ1-3	once	TRBV30	TRBD1	CAWMGQGVNTIYF	TGTGCCTGGATGGGACAGGGGGTAAACACCATATATTTT
TRBJ1-2	-	TRBV6-1	-	CASSEGTGGLTGYGYTF	TGTGCCAGCAGTGAAGGGACGGGGGGACTAACCGGGTATGGCTACACCTTC
TRBJ1-2	-	TRBV6-1	-	CASRPRGVNYGYTF	TGTGCCAGCAGACCGCGGGGGGTTAACTATGGCTACACCTTC
TRBJ1-2	once	TRBV6-1	-	CASRQTDNYGYTF	TGTGCCAGCAGACAGACAGACAACTATGGCTACACCTTC
TRBJ1-5	-	TRBV28	TRBD1	CTSSLPTGLGNQPQHF	TGTACCAGCAGTTTACCGACAGGGTTGGGCAATCAGCCCCAGCATTTT
TRBJ2-7	-	TRBV29-1	TRBD1	CSVEGTGGNTATYGQYF	TGCAGCGTTGAGGGGACAGGGGGCAATACTGCGACCTACGGGCAGTACTTC
TRBJ2-7	-	TRBV4-1	TRBD1	CASSPGTGDLYEQYF	TGCGCCAGCAGCCCCGGGACAGGGGATCTCTACGAGCAGTACTTC
TRBJ1-5	-	TRBV6-1	-	CASSETQNSNQPQHF	TGTGCCAGCAGTGAAACCCAGAATAGCAATCAGCCCCAGCATTTT
TRBJ2-5	-	TRBV28	-	CASSLRRAPETQYF	TGTGCCAGCAGTTTACGGAGGGCTCCGGAGACCCAGTACTTC
TRBJ1-1	-	TRBV29-1	TRBD1	CSVGGQGKTEAFF	TGCAGCGTTGGGGGACAGGGAAAGACTGAAGCTTTCTTT
TRBJ1-1	-	TRBV27	-	CASSLYPGGDRFLMNTEAFF	TGTGCCAGCAGTTTATACCCGGGGGGAGACAGGTTTCTCATGAACACTGAAGCTTTCTTT